The clone carrying this T cell receptor beta chain has ten or more counts. Antigen unknown. The data are from a study of Graves' ophthalmopathy and Graves' hyperthyroidism. Study observations and caveats: A 13-signature model separated ophthalmopathy from stable hyperthyroidism, 85% to 90% sensitivity, 81.08% specificity.

The TCR beta CDR3 regions underwent amplification from RNA transcripts. HTBI-primed RT-PCR formed the first round, and a multiplex PCR formed the second. Via MiXCR, TCRdb re-called the multiplex PCR reads, giving one row per CDR3 protein. The table records 350,000 to 400,000 distinct CDR3 sequences, roughly 15% of them present only once. Aged 18 to 65, hyperthyroidism patients had been newly diagnosed, with under 2 months' duration. Other autoimmune disease, uncontrolled infection, pregnancy and lactation led to exclusion. PBMCs were isolated by Ficoll-Paque density gradient centrifugation, using about 10 ml of fresh peripheral blood as the starting material. Germline V gene data show CDR1 as MNHEY and CDR2 as SVGEGT. The germline V and J ends were trimmed by 3 bases and 6 bases, with 9 bases remaining between them. There are 13 residues in the CDR3.

Sample: peripheral blood. The rearrangement joins TRBV6-2 or TRBV6-3 to TRBJ1-5; D gene uncertain. The sequence derives from a woman between 18 and 29 years old with stable Graves' hyperthyroidism. The CDR3 bases are TGTGCCAGCAGTTATGATTTACGTCAGCCCCAGCATTTT. Translated, it gives CASSYDLRQPQHF.